This T cell receptor (beta chain) was retrieved from a study of tumor and adjacent non-tumor tissue in lung cancer. Study summary: Samples averaged about 4.3 million productive TCRbeta reads each. Study-wide results and caveats: Tumor repertoires had a smaller top 100 clone share than normal lung. TCR diversity was significantly greater in tumor than normal lung tissue.

This clonotype showed up many times. Antigen unknown. V lost 0 bases, J lost 2 bases, and 10 bases lay in between. The V gene's germline CDR1 is SGHRS and CDR2 YFSETQ. The CDR3 loop spans 15 amino acids. Three rounds of nested PCR, following a modified ARM-PCR protocol, produced the TCRbeta library. TCRdb analysed the multiplex PCR reads with MiXCR anew, one entry per CDR3 protein. The sample has some 80,000 distinct CDR3 sequences, 76% seen once. RNA was extracted from bulk tissue without any cell sorting. The normal lung tissue was taken more than 3 cm from the tumor edge. Donors were chemotherapy-naive, newly diagnosed lung cancer surgical patients in China, August–late 2014.

The sequence was obtained from a man in his 70s with non-small cell lung cancer. The V gene is TRBV5-1, the J gene TRBJ2-3; D gene unclear. Sample: distant non-tumor lung tissue. CDR3 region: CASSLEGRPTDTQYF. DNA for the CDR3: TGCGCCAGCAGCTTGGAAGGCAGACCCACAGATACGCAGTATTTT.